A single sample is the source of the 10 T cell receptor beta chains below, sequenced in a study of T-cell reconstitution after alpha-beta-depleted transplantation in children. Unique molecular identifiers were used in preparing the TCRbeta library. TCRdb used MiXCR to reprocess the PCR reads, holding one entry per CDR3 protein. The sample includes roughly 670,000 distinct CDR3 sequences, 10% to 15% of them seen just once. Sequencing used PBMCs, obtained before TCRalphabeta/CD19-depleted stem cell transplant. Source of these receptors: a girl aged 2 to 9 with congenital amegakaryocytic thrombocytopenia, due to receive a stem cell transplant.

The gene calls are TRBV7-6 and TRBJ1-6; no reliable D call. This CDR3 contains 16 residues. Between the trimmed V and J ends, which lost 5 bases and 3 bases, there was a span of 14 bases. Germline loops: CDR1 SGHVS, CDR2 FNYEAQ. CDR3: CASSRRGMVYNSPLHF. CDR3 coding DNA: TGTGCCAGCAGCCGCCGAGGGATGGTCTATAATTCACCCCTCCACTTT.

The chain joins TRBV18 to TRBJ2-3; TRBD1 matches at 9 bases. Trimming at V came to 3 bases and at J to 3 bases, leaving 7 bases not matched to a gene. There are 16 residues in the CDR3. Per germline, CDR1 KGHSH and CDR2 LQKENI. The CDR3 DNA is TGTGCCAGCTCACCCTCCGGGACAGGGAGAACAGATACGCAGTATTTT. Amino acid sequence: CASSPSGTGRTDTQYF.

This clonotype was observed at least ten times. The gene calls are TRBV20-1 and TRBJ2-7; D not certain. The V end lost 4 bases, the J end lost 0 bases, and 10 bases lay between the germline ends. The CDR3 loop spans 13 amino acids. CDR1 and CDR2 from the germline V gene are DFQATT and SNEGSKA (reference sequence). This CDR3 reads CSATDPRSYEQYF. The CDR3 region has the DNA TGCAGTGCTACCGACCCTCGCTCCTACGAGCAGTACTTC.

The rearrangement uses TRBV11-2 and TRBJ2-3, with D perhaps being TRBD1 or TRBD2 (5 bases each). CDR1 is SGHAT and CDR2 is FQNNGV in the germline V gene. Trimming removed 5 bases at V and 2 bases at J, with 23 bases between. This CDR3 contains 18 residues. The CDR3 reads CASSPRGAVSEYTDTQYF. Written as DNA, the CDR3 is TGTGCCAGCAGCCCGAGGGGTGCAGTTAGCGAATACACAGATACGCAGTATTTT.

CDR3 nucleotide sequence: TGTGCTAGTGGTTTGCGCACCGGGACAGCCTCCTACGAGCAGTACTTC. It yields the protein CASGLRTGTASYEQYF. V is TRBV12-5 and J is TRBJ2-7; the match to TRBD1 covers 7 bases. V dropped 2 bases and J dropped 0; count of bases not matched to a gene: 7. The CDR3 is 16 amino acids. Germline CDR1 LGHNT, CDR2 FRNRAP.

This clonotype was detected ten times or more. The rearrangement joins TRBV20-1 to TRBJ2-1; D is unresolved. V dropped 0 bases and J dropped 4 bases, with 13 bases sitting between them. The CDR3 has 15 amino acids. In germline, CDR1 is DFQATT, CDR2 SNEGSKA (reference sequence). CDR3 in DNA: TGCAGTGCTAGAGATCCAGCGCCTGTATACAATGAGCAGTTCTTC. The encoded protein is CSARDPAPVYNEQFF.

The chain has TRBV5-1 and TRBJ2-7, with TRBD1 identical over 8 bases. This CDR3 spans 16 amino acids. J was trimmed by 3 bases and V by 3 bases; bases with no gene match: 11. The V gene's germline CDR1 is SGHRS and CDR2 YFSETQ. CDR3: CASSSGRDRYNYEQYF. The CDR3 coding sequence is TGCGCCAGCAGCTCTGGGCGGGACAGGTACAACTACGAGCAGTACTTC.

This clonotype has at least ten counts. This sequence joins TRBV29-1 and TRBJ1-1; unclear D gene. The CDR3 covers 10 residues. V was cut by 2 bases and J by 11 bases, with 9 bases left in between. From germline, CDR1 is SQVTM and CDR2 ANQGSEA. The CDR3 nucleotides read TGCAGCGTTGAAAGTGGTCTGGCTTTCTTT. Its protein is CSVESGLAFF.

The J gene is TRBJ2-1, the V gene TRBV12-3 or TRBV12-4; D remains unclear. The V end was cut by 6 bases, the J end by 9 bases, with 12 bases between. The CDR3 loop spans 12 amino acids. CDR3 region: CASSLIEGEQFF. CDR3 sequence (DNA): TGTGCCAGCAGCCTTATAGAAGGTGAGCAGTTCTTC.

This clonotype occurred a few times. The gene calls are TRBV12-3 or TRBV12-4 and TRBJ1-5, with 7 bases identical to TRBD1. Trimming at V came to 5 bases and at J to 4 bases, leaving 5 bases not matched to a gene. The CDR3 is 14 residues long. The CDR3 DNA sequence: TGTGCCAGCAGTGCGGACAGGCCGAATCAGCCCCAGCATTTT. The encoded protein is CASSADRPNQPQHF.